A single T cell receptor beta chain is shown here with its context. A sample-barcoded 5' primer and a J-beta primer mix were used in a second PCR of roughly 6 to 11 cycles. Tags on each cDNA molecule came from a template-switch adaptor with 12 random nucleotides. Using its own MiXCR run on the 5' RACE reads, TCRdb lists one record per CDR3 protein. The data show around 1,500,000 distinct CDR3 sequences, with 25% to 30% seen just once and 7.7% held by the top ten. The sample belongs to a study of blood T cells in healthy people across ages. This receptor was obtained from a woman aged 25 to 45 in good health. Specimen: blood.

The CDR3 nucleotides are TGTGCCAGCAGTTTCTCCCGACACTCTGGGGCCAACGTCCTGACTTTC. Protein: CASSFSRHSGANVLTF. The chain employs TRBV27 and TRBJ2-6; D uncertain. From germline, CDR1 is MNHEY and CDR2 SMNVEV (reference sequence). V was trimmed by 3 bases and J by 0 bases, leaving 9 bases between them. The CDR3 spans 16 residues.